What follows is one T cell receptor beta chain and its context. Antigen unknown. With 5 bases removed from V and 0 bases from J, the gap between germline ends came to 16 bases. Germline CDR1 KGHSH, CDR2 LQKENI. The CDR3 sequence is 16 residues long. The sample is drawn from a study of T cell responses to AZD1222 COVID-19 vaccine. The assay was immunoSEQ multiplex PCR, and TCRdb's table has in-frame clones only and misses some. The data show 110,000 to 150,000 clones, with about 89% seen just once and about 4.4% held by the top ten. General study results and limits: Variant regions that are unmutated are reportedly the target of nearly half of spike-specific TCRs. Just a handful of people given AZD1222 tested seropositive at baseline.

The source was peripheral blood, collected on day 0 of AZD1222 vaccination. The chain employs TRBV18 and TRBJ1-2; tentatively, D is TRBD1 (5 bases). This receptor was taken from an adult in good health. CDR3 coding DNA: TGTGCCAGCTCAAGGGACTCCCCTAATACTAACTATGGCTACACCTTC. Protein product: CASSRDSPNTNYGYTF.